This passage covers 10 T cell receptor beta chains from one sample sequenced in a study of neurological immune-mediated disorders. One entry per CDR3 protein results from TCRdb running MiXCR on the 5' RACE reads. Of about 70,000 distinct CDR3 sequences listed, around 5% are singletons. Material for sequencing was PBMCs. These receptors all come from a woman in her sixties or seventies with multiple sclerosis.

Many counts were recorded for this clonotype. This chain uses TRBV6-2 or TRBV6-3 with TRBJ1-5; a possible D gene is TRBD1 (6 bases). This CDR3 has 14 amino acids. Germline CDR1 MNHEY, CDR2 SVGEGT. The V and J ends lost 7 bases and 3 bases respectively, with 13 bases between them. CDR3 in DNA: TGTGCCAGCACCCCGGGACAAACCAATCAGCCCCAGCATTTT. Translation gives CASTPGQTNQPQHF.

This clonotype was counted a few times. The V call is TRBV11-2, the J call TRBJ2-1, with no clear D. Trimming shortened V by 3 bases and J by 7 bases, and 7 bases separated the two germline ends. Germline loops: CDR1 SGHAT, CDR2 FQNNGV. CDR3 length: 12 amino acids. CDR3 sequence: CASSFSNNEQFF. For the CDR3, the DNA is TGTGCCAGCAGCTTTTCCAATAATGAGCAGTTCTTC.

This clonotype was picked up many times. The V and J genes are TRBV11-2 and TRBJ1-5; D may be TRBD1 (5 bases). This CDR3 has 17 residues. Germline lookup yields CDR1 SGHAT and CDR2 FQNNGV. V was clipped by 5 bases and J by 1 base, with 18 bases between them. The CDR3 nucleotides read TGTGCCAGCAGCCCCGGATGGGGGGAAAGAAGCAATCAGCCCCAGCATTTT. Amino acids: CASSPGWGERSNQPQHF.

This clonotype was detected ten times or more. This chain joins TRBV18 and TRBJ2-5, with D possibly being TRBD1 (5 bases). The CDR3 runs 14 residues. The germline V gene has CDR1 KGHSH and CDR2 LQKENI. V was pared by 1 base and J by 4 bases, with 10 bases between. The CDR3 coding sequence is TGTGCCAGCTCACCACTTGGCCAGGGAGAGACCCAGTACTTC. Protein sequence: CASSPLGQGETQYF.

The chain carries TRBV10-3 and TRBJ2-1; unclear D gene. Trimming removed 10 bases from V and 4 bases from J, with 11 bases in between. In germline, CDR1 is ENHRY, CDR2 SYGVKD. The CDR3 totals 12 residues. CDR3 coding DNA: TGTGCCAGCGGCGCGGAGTACAATGAGCAGTTCTTC. Amino acids: CASGAEYNEQFF.

The V gene is TRBV7-2, the J gene TRBJ1-6; D is unclear. Deletions cut 2 bases from V and 7 bases from J, with 6 bases between. The germline gives CDR1 SGHTA, CDR2 FQGNSA. This CDR3 spans 13 amino acids. The CDR3 reads CASSLIGNSPLHF. Here the CDR3 DNA reads TGTGCCAGCAGCTTAATCGGAAATTCACCCCTCCACTTT.

The CDR3 DNA sequence: TGTGCCAGTAGAGAGACCGGGACAGGGCACAATGAGCAGTTCTTC. Its protein is CASRETGTGHNEQFF. The V gene is TRBV19, the J gene TRBJ2-1, with 9 nucleotides matching TRBD1. V gave up 6 bases and J gave up 5 bases; unmatched junction bases: 8. The CDR3 is 15 amino acids. Germline V gene lookup returns CDR1 LNHDA and CDR2 SQIVND (reference sequence).

This chain joins TRBV10-3 and TRBJ2-3, with 9 nucleotides matching TRBD2. After removal of 2 bases from V and 2 bases from J, the junction contained 2 bases not matched to a gene. CDR3 length: 15 residues. Germline CDR1 reads ENHRY; CDR2 reads SYGVKD. The CDR3 DNA is TGTGCCATCAGTGAGGGACTAGCGATCACAGATACGCAGTATTTT. It is translated as CAISEGLAITDTQYF.

This clonotype was recorded at least ten times. The V gene is TRBV7-9, the J gene TRBJ2-5; D is perhaps TRBD1 (5 bases). V lost 5 bases to trimming and J lost 1 base, with 11 bases between them. The CDR3 is 14 amino acids. Germline lookup yields CDR1 SEHNR and CDR2 FQNEAQ (reference sequence). In DNA form, the CDR3 reads TGTGCCAGCAGCACACGACAGTCCCAAGAGACCCAGTACTTC. Amino acid sequence: CASSTRQSQETQYF.

This clonotype came up many times. V and J are TRBV5-1 and TRBJ2-5; D unresolved. Germline V lookup: CDR1 SGHRS, CDR2 YFSETQ. This CDR3 spans 14 amino acids. Trimming left V 1 base short and J 5 bases short, with 12 bases between. The CDR3 loop is CASSLPESGETQYF. CDR3 DNA: TGCGCCAGCAGCTTGCCCGAGAGTGGGGAGACCCAGTACTTC.